The 9 T cell receptor beta chains below were found in one sample sequenced in a study of shared clonotypes between healthy human individuals. The table came from immunoSEQ multiplex PCR; TCRdb's copy has only in-frame clones and leaves some out. The table lists a few million clones, 85% to 95% of them singletons. The specimen was naive CD4+ T cells from PBMCs. Subset indicated: CD45RA+ positively selected. The receptor set was obtained from a man younger than 35 in good health. Some clones in this sample may be carry-over from other donors' samples.

The V call is TRBV5-4, the J call TRBJ2-5; D possibly uses TRBD1 or TRBD2 (5 bases each). The germline V gene has CDR1 SGHNT and CDR2 YYREEE (reference sequence). V was shortened by 4 bases and J by 1 base, with 11 bases between the two germline ends. This CDR3 contains 14 residues. The CDR3 bases are TGTGCCAGCAGCCAGGGACGGGGCCAAGAGACCCAGTACTTC. Translating it yields CASSQGRGQETQYF.

J is TRBJ2-3 and V is TRBV5-1; D not resolved. The germline V gene encodes CDR1 SGHRS and CDR2 YFSETQ. V lost 4 bases, J lost 8 bases, and 8 bases lay in between. The CDR3 consists of 11 residues. The CDR3 reads CASSLRATQYF. As DNA, the CDR3 is TGCGCCAGCAGCCTTCGGGCTACGCAGTATTTT.

The rearrangement uses TRBV7-9 and TRBJ2-3; the D is unclear. The V gene lost 1 base and the J gene lost 0 bases, with 14 bases spanning the gap. CDR1 and CDR2 (germline): SEHNR, FQNEAQ (reference sequence). This CDR3 comprises 17 residues. The CDR3 region has the DNA TGTGCCAGCAGCTTAGGCTTGTGGGCCTCTAGCACAGATACGCAGTATTTT. It is translated as CASSLGLWASSTDTQYF.

This clone was seen only once. V and J are TRBV19 and TRBJ1-1; 9 bases line up with TRBD1. The CDR3 spans 14 residues. After removal of 6 bases from V and 5 bases from J, the junction contained 7 bases not matched to a gene. Germline V gene sequence: CDR1 LNHDA, CDR2 SQIVND (reference sequence). CDR3 coding DNA: TGTGCCAGTAGCCAAGACAGGGGGGGTACTGAAGCTTTCTTT. It codes for CASSQDRGGTEAFF. Together with reference TRBV19 and TRBJ1-1, the CDR3 gives the full variable domain: DGGITQSPKYLFRKEGQNVTLSCEQNLNHDAMYWYRQDPGQGLRLIYYSQIVNDFQKGDIAEGYSVSREKKESFPLTVTSAQKNPTAFYLCASSQDRGGTEAFFGQGTRLTVV.

The chain is built from TRBV5-1 and TRBJ2-1, with 10 bases identical to TRBD1. Unmatched junction bases numbered 8, after V lost 3 bases and J lost 8 bases. This CDR3 spans 15 amino acids. CDR1 SGHRS and CDR2 YFSETQ come from the germline V gene. The CDR3 reads CASSWDRGSIDEQFF. CDR3 DNA: TGCGCCAGCAGCTGGGACAGGGGTAGTATAGATGAGCAGTTCTTC.

On this clone: Distinct nucleotide sequences in the sample also encode this CDR3. This sequence joins TRBV7-9 and TRBJ2-1, with D maybe TRBD2 (5 bases). The CDR3 sequence is 15 residues long. From germline, CDR1 is SEHNR and CDR2 FQNEAQ (reference sequence). V was trimmed by 1 base and J by 0 bases, leaving 7 bases between them. As DNA, the CDR3 is TGTGCCAGCAGCTTAGTGGGGAGCTCCTACAATGAGCAGTTCTTC. Encoded protein: CASSLVGSSYNEQFF. Supplemented by reference TRBV7-9 and TRBJ2-1, the full variable domain reads DTGVSQNPRHKITKRGQNVTFRCDPISEHNRLYWYRQTLGQGPEFLTYFQNEAQLEKSRLLSDRFSAERPKGSFSTLEIQRTEQGDSAMYLCASSLVGSSYNEQFFGPGTRLTVL.

The chain carries TRBV11-3 and TRBJ2-1; 8 bases line up with TRBD2. J lost 10 bases, V lost 5 bases, and 4 bases had no gene match. The CDR3 has 12 residues. Germline CDR1 is SGHNT and CDR2 is YENEEA. The CDR3 spells CASSLIAGEQFF. In nucleotides, the CDR3 is TGTGCCAGCAGCCTCATAGCGGGAGAGCAGTTCTTC.

This chain joins TRBV2 and TRBJ2-3; TRBD1 matches 8 bases. V dropped 5 bases and J dropped 1; count of bases not matched to a gene: 5. The germline gives CDR1 SNHLY, CDR2 FYNNEI. The CDR3 covers 15 residues. As DNA, the CDR3 is TGTGCCAGCAGTCGTGACAGGGGAGGCACAGATACGCAGTATTTT. Encoded protein: CASSRDRGGTDTQYF.

This chain uses TRBV5-1 with TRBJ2-5; the match to TRBD1 covers 8 bases. The CDR3 has 14 residues. J lost 3 bases, V lost 3 bases, and 4 bases had no gene match. Germline V gene sequence: CDR1 SGHRS, CDR2 YFSETQ. The CDR3 reads CASSSMTGEETQYF. Written as DNA, the CDR3 is TGCGCCAGCAGCTCCATGACAGGGGAAGAGACCCAGTACTTC.